The 21 T cell receptor beta chains given below trace back to one sample, sequenced in a study of OX40 agonist ivuxolimab in advanced cancers. The method was immunoSEQ multiplex PCR; TCRdb's version includes in-frame clones alone and lacks a portion of them. The sample consists of approximately 70,000 clones, approximately 90% of them appearing once. The starting material was CD4+ or CD8+ T cells sorted from blood, obtained in a trial of the OX40 agonist ivuxolimab. These receptors came from an adult with an advanced solid tumor such as melanoma, head and neck, liver or kidney cancer.

This chain links TRBV7-2 with TRBJ1-1; TRBD1 agrees at 7 bases. The CDR3 is made up of 14 amino acids. V trimming: 3 bases; J trimming: 0 bases; junction bases outside the gene matches: 1. Germline CDR1 SGHTA, CDR2 FQGNSA. In DNA form, the CDR3 reads TGTGCCAGCAGCTTGGGACAGATGAACACTGAAGCTTTCTTT. This codes for CASSLGQMNTEAFF.

The chain has TRBV19 and TRBJ2-2, with 7 bases that match TRBD1. CDR1 and CDR2 from the germline V gene are LNHDA and SQIVND (reference sequence). This CDR3 is 17 amino acids long. Trimming removed 4 bases from V and 5 bases from J; junction bases left unmatched: 13. DNA for the CDR3: TGTGCCAGTAGTAGAGGCGGACAGGTCTCGAGAACCGGGGAGCTGTTTTTT. This gives the protein CASSRGGQVSRTGELFF.

This clone was recorded a few times. The chain uses TRBV30 and TRBJ1-1, with a weak D call TRBD1 (5 bases). Germline V gene data show CDR1 as GTSNPN and CDR2 as SVGIG (reference sequence). The V and J ends lost 7 bases and 4 bases respectively, with 16 bases between them. This CDR3 spans 13 amino acids. CDR3 protein: CASSQGPSTEAFF. The CDR3, as DNA: TGTGCCTCCTCCCAGGGTCCCTCCACTGAAGCTTTCTTT.

The CDR3 DNA reads as TGTGCCAGCAGCTTGGGAGCGGGTACGCAGTATTTT. It codes for CASSLGAGTQYF. This sequence joins TRBV7-6 and TRBJ2-3, with a weak D call TRBD2 (6 bases). The CDR3 is 12 residues long. With 3 bases removed from V and 8 bases from J, the gap between germline ends came to 9 bases. Per the germline V gene, CDR1 is SGHVS and CDR2 is FNYEAQ.

The chain recombines TRBV18 with TRBJ2-5; D not resolved. Germline CDR1 is KGHSH and CDR2 is LQKENI. V lost 1 base to trimming and J lost 5 bases, with 8 bases between them. The CDR3 length is 13 residues. The chain's CDR3 is CASSPRKAETQYF. For the CDR3, the DNA is TGTGCCAGCTCACCACGGAAAGCGGAGACCCAGTACTTC.

The V gene is TRBV7-9, the J gene TRBJ2-1, with 10 bases lining up with TRBD2. The CDR3 runs 14 residues. Trimming took 4 bases from V and 7 from J; bases not matched to a gene: 4. Germline CDR1 and CDR2: SEHNR and FQNEAQ (reference sequence). CDR3 sequence reads: CASSSRTSGNEQFF. In DNA form, the CDR3 reads TGTGCCAGCAGCTCGAGGACTAGCGGTAATGAGCAGTTCTTC. The full variable domain, completed using reference TRBV7-9 and TRBJ2-1, is DTGVSQNPRHKITKRGQNVTFRCDPISEHNRLYWYRQTLGQGPEFLTYFQNEAQLEKSRLLSDRFSAERPKGSFSTLEIQRTEQGDSAMYLCASSSRTSGNEQFFGPGTRLTVL.

The J gene is TRBJ1-1, the V gene TRBV11-2; 7 bases are shared with TRBD1. This CDR3 is 14 amino acids long. J was trimmed by 4 bases and V by 5 bases; bases with no gene match: 7. Looked up from germline, CDR1 is SGHAT and CDR2 is FQNNGV. This chain's CDR3 is CASSPTGVGTEAFF. Written as DNA, the CDR3 is TGTGCCAGCAGCCCCACAGGGGTAGGCACTGAAGCTTTCTTT.

The table lists this clone with a few counts. This chain joins TRBV28 and TRBJ1-5; D uncertain. The CDR3 is 11 residues long. V was shortened by 6 bases and J by 5 bases, with 5 bases between the two germline ends. Germline V gives CDR1 MDHEN, CDR2 SYDVKM. The CDR3 DNA follows: TGTGCCAGCAGGGGAGATCAGCCCCAGCATTTT. Amino acid sequence: CASRGDQPQHF.

The rearrangement joins TRBV2 to TRBJ2-1; TRBD1 matches at 9 bases. Germline loops: CDR1 SNHLY, CDR2 FYNNEI. V lost 6 bases and J lost 4; bases outside the gene matches: 7. The CDR3 spans 15 residues. The CDR3 reads CASRLDRGSYNEQFF. DNA for the CDR3: TGTGCCAGCAGGCTAGACAGGGGGTCGTACAATGAGCAGTTCTTC.

Only one count was recorded for this clone. The chain employs TRBV6-5 and TRBJ2-5; the D gene is possibly TRBD1 (5 bases). The V end was cut by 6 bases, the J end by 5 bases, with 13 bases between. The CDR3 contains 13 residues. CDR1 and CDR2 from the germline V gene are MNHEY and SVGAGI. The CDR3 DNA reads TGTGCCAGCAGCGCAGGGTTTCTGGAGACCCAGTACTTC. It specifies CASSAGFLETQYF.

The chain links TRBV10-3 to TRBJ2-1, with a possible D match to TRBD1 (6 bases). The V end was cut by 3 bases, the J end by 8 bases, with 8 bases between. This CDR3 is 12 amino acids long. Germline V gene lookup returns CDR1 ENHRY and CDR2 SYGVKD. CDR3 coding DNA: TGTGCCATCAGTGACAGGGGCGATGAGCAGTTCTTC. Its protein is CAISDRGDEQFF.

The chain uses TRBV19 and TRBJ1-4; TRBD1 aligns across 7 bases. Germline V gene sequence: CDR1 LNHDA, CDR2 SQIVND (reference sequence). J gave up 8 bases and V 10 bases, and 13 bases lay outside the gene matches. CDR3 size: 14 residues. DNA for the CDR3: TGTGCCACCCGAGACAGGGCAGGGGGAGAAAAACTGTTTTTT. This sequence encodes CATRDRAGGEKLFF.

The chain employs TRBV29-1 and TRBJ2-7, with D tentatively TRBD2 (5 bases). Trimming left V 6 bases short and J 3 bases short, with 9 bases between. Germline loops: CDR1 SQVTM, CDR2 ANQGSEA. The CDR3 has 11 amino acids. The DNA of the CDR3 is TGCAGCGTCCTAGCTCACTACGAGCAGTACTTC. Translated, it gives CSVLAHYEQYF.

The chain employs TRBV10-3 and TRBJ2-3; tentative D call: TRBD2 (5 bases). Germline V gene sequence: CDR1 ENHRY, CDR2 SYGVKD. This CDR3 has 15 residues. The germline V and J ends were trimmed by 0 bases and 4 bases, with 11 bases remaining between them. The CDR3 coding sequence is TGTGCCATCAGTGAGTCCACCGGGAACCCAGATACGCAGTATTTT. It codes for CAISESTGNPDTQYF.

The chain couples TRBV19 to TRBJ1-3; tentative D call: TRBD1 (5 bases). Germline assignment: CDR1 LNHDA and CDR2 SQIVND (reference sequence). This CDR3 comprises 12 residues. The ends were cut back, 8 bases at V and 4 bases at J, with 9 bases in the middle. For the CDR3, the DNA is TGTGCCAGTGACAGCGCCGGAAACACCATATATTTT. Translating gives CASDSAGNTIYF.

The chain employs TRBV6-5 and TRBJ1-2; TRBD1 might be the D (5 bases). This CDR3 has 13 residues. V was trimmed by 2 bases and J by 4 bases, leaving 8 bases between them. Germline V CDR1 and CDR2: MNHEY, SVGAGI. As DNA, the CDR3 is TGTGCCAGCAGTTACACACAGGCCTATGGCTACACCTTC. Translation gives CASSYTQAYGYTF.

The V and J genes are TRBV7-2 and TRBJ1-2, with D unclear. The CDR3 runs 12 residues. Germline V gene lookup returns CDR1 SGHTA and CDR2 FQGNSA. V lost 6 bases and J 4 bases, leaving 9 bases between the germline ends. The CDR3 is CASSYAAYGYTF. CDR3 in DNA: TGTGCCAGCAGTTACGCGGCCTATGGCTACACCTTC.

The rearrangement joins TRBV11-2 to TRBJ1-2; weak D call: TRBD1 (5 bases). Germline-derived CDR1 and CDR2 are SGHAT and FQNNGV. Trimming pared 5 bases from V and 12 bases from J, leaving 22 bases between. This CDR3 spans 14 amino acids. CDR3 sequence: CASSATGRGVEDTF. CDR3 DNA: TGTGCCAGCAGCGCCACCGGGAGGGGAGTGGAGGACACCTTC.

The chain recombines TRBV18 with TRBJ2-2; 9 bases match TRBD1. Germline-derived CDR1 and CDR2 are KGHSH and LQKENI. This CDR3 has 20 residues. With V trimmed by 4 bases and J by 4 bases, 19 bases remained unmatched. CDR3 in amino acids: CASSLLAGITGGSITGELFF. CDR3 in DNA: TGTGCCAGCTCACTCCTGGCCGGAATCACAGGGGGCTCTATCACCGGGGAGCTGTTTTTT.

The gene calls are TRBV19 and TRBJ1-4, with 7 bases aligning to TRBD1. Germline lookup yields CDR1 LNHDA and CDR2 SQIVND (reference sequence). The V and J ends lost 6 bases and 0 bases, in that order; junction bases with no gene match: 4. This CDR3 region has 15 residues. CDR3 protein: CASRSGTATNEKLFF. CDR3 DNA sequence: TGTGCCAGTAGGAGCGGGACAGCAACTAATGAAAAACTGTTTTTT. The full variable domain, completed using reference TRBV19 and TRBJ1-4, is DGGITQSPKYLFRKEGQNVTLSCEQNLNHDAMYWYRQDPGQGLRLIYYSQIVNDFQKGDIAEGYSVSREKKESFPLTVTSAQKNPTAFYLCASRSGTATNEKLFFGSGTQLSVL.

The chain joins TRBV28 to TRBJ1-5; possible D gene TRBD1, 5 bases. CDR3 size: 16 residues. The germline V gene has CDR1 MDHEN and CDR2 SYDVKM. V lost 5 bases and J 2 bases, leaving 16 bases between the germline ends. CDR3 region: CASSISGAGGNQPQHF. DNA of the CDR3: TGTGCCAGCAGTATCTCCGGGGCCGGGGGCAATCAGCCCCAGCATTTT.